Below, 26 T cell receptor beta chains from the same sample are listed, as sequenced in a study of low-dose radiotherapy and immunotherapy resistance in tumors. The time point was: before trial treatment. Both TCRalpha and TCRbeta chains were reverse transcribed with V-gene-specific primers. For amplifying TCRs, the PCR ran for roughly 20 cycles with Phusion, which was used together with a constant-region primer and the adapter on the V primers. Via MiXCR, TCRdb re-called the reads, giving one row per CDR3 protein. Among around 64,000 distinct CDR3 sequences listed, about 25% were seen once. The material was PBMCs, obtained before treatment. These receptor sequences come from a male donor with rectosigmoid adenocarcinoma.

This chain connects TRBV27 to TRBJ2-3; D not certain. The germline CDR1 and CDR2 sequences are MNHEY and SMNVEV (reference sequence). The CDR3 loop spans 16 amino acids. The V gene lost 6 bases and the J gene lost 0 bases, with 16 bases spanning the gap. The CDR3 is CASRRELERSTDTQYF. DNA of the CDR3: TGTGCCAGCAGGCGTGAATTGGAGCGTAGCACAGATACGCAGTATTTT.

This clonotype was seen many times. This sequence joins TRBV5-1 and TRBJ1-1; D unresolved. Trimming cost V 2 bases and J 5 bases, with 16 bases left between them. Germline assignment: CDR1 SGHRS and CDR2 YFSETQ. There are 15 residues in the CDR3. The CDR3 DNA follows: TGCGCCAGCAGCTTATTACCCGGGAGGGAGACTGAAGCTTTCTTT. Its protein product is CASSLLPGRETEAFF.

In this sample, this clonotype turned up many times. The chain has TRBV6-2 or TRBV6-3 and TRBJ2-2, with D unclear. Germline V gives CDR1 MNHEY, CDR2 SVGEGT. Trimming pared 6 bases from V and 2 bases from J, leaving 7 bases between. CDR3 length equals 13 residues. The CDR3 loop reads CASSDENTGELFF. The CDR3, as DNA: TGTGCCAGCAGCGACGAAAACACCGGGGAGCTGTTTTTT.

CDR3 sequence: CASSTRHGVRELFF. The CDR3, as DNA: TGTGCCAGCAGCACCCGACACGGAGTCAGGGAGCTGTTTTTT. The J gene is TRBJ2-2, the V gene TRBV9; D remains unclear. Germline values: CDR1 SGDLS, CDR2 YYNGEE. The CDR3 length is 14 residues. V was shortened by 4 bases and J by 9 bases, with 16 bases between the two germline ends.

This clonotype has ten or more counts. The chain is built from TRBV20-1 and TRBJ2-1; D remains ambiguous. Trimming cost V 3 bases and J 6 bases, with 12 bases left between them. Per germline, CDR1 DFQATT and CDR2 SNEGSKA (reference sequence). The CDR3 is made up of 13 amino acids. For the CDR3, the DNA is TGCAGTGCTAGTAGTGATCCGCCCAATGAGCAGTTCTTC. Amino acids: CSASSDPPNEQFF.

This clonotype was recorded at least ten times. The V gene is TRBV7-2, the J gene TRBJ1-1, with TRBD1 matching over 10 bases. V shed 5 bases and J 3 bases; nucleotides not matched to a gene: 3. CDR1 SGHTA and CDR2 FQGNSA come from the germline V gene. The CDR3 runs to 14 residues. The CDR3 nucleotides are TGTGCCAGCAGCCGGGACAGGGGCGACACTGAAGCTTTCTTT. Translating gives CASSRDRGDTEAFF.

This clonotype was counted a few times. The CDR3 here is CASSEAAGLGTGELFF. The CDR3 DNA reads TGTGCCAGCAGTGAGGCGGCAGGGCTGGGGACCGGGGAGCTGTTTTTT. This chain connects TRBV25-1 to TRBJ2-2; D might be TRBD1 (5 bases). Deletions cut 3 bases from V and 5 bases from J, with 16 bases between. Germline CDR1 and CDR2: MGHDK and SYGVNS. The CDR3 has 16 amino acids.

This clonotype was counted at least ten times. CDR3 region: CASRAGTGDYNEQFF. CDR3 nucleotides: TGCGCCAGCCGTGCCGGGACAGGAGATTACAATGAGCAGTTCTTC. The J gene is TRBJ2-1, the V gene TRBV4-1; TRBD1 matches at 8 bases. This CDR3 is 15 amino acids long. Looked up from germline, CDR1 is MGHRA and CDR2 is YSYEKL. J was trimmed by 4 bases and V by 8 bases; bases with no gene match: 10.

This sequence joins TRBV5-1 and TRBJ2-1, with TRBD2 identical over 9 bases. This CDR3 is built from 13 residues. Losses at the gene ends were 0 bases for V and 14 bases for J; bases not matched to a gene: 6. Germline values: CDR1 SGHRS, CDR2 YFSETQ. Written as DNA, the CDR3 is TGCGCCAGCAGCTTGGGACTAGCGGCAGAGAAGTTCTTC. This codes for CASSLGLAAEKFF.

This clonotype was detected ten times or more. This chain links TRBV7-9 with TRBJ2-1; 7 nucleotides agree with TRBD2. Germline CDR1 is SEHNR and CDR2 is FQNEAQ (reference sequence). The CDR3 has 15 residues. The ends lost 2 bases at V and 3 bases at J; junction bases unmatched: 4. The CDR3 bases are TGTGCCAGCAGCTTACTGTCGGGAGGCTACAATGAGCAGTTCTTC. Protein: CASSLLSGGYNEQFF.

The chain has TRBV19 and TRBJ2-7, with 9 bases matching TRBD1. Germline V gene sequence: CDR1 LNHDA, CDR2 SQIVND (reference sequence). The CDR3 extends over 15 amino acids. Germline trimming cut 3 bases from V and 2 bases from J; bases unmatched to any gene: 5. The CDR3 DNA reads as TGTGCCAGTAGTATGACAGGGGGTAATCCCTACGAGCAGTACTTC. This codes for CASSMTGGNPYEQYF.

At least ten counts were recorded for this clonotype. V is TRBV28 and J is TRBJ2-7; D is possibly TRBD2 (6 bases). V was shortened by 6 bases and J by 5 bases, with 11 bases between the two germline ends. The CDR3 loop spans 12 amino acids. Germline-derived CDR1 and CDR2 are MDHEN and SYDVKM. CDR3 in amino acids: CASSVGRHEQYF. The CDR3 coding sequence is TGTGCCAGCAGCGTAGGGAGGCACGAGCAGTACTTC.

There are many counts of this clonotype. This rearrangement joins TRBV2 to TRBJ2-3; TRBD2 matches 7 bases. Trimming took 0 bases from V and 14 from J; bases not matched to a gene: 5. This CDR3 has 12 residues. The V gene's germline CDR1 is SNHLY and CDR2 FYNNEI. CDR3 loop: CASSEAGPSGYF. For the CDR3, the DNA is TGTGCCAGCAGTGAAGCAGGTCCTAGCGGGTATTTT.

This clonotype showed up many times. V usage is TRBV7-9 and J usage is TRBJ2-7, with TRBD1 matching over 7 bases. Trimming at V came to 5 bases and at J to 1 base, leaving 5 bases not matched to a gene. CDR3 size: 14 residues. CDR1 and CDR2 from the germline V gene are SEHNR and FQNEAQ (reference sequence). DNA for the CDR3: TGTGCCAGCAGCAGAGAGGACAGGTCCTACGAGCAGTACTTC. Translated: CASSREDRSYEQYF.

In this sample, this clonotype turned up many times. The J gene is TRBJ2-3, the V gene TRBV12-3 or TRBV12-4; 8 bases map to TRBD1. The CDR3 covers 15 residues. Germline trimming cut 3 bases from V and 3 bases from J; bases unmatched to any gene: 5. CDR3 residues: CASSFQGARTDTQYF. CDR3 sequence (DNA): TGTGCCAGCAGTTTTCAGGGGGCGAGAACAGATACGCAGTATTTT.

This clonotype was recorded many times. CDR3 sequence (DNA): TGTGCCAGCAGTCCCACGGGACAGGGGGCGGATGGCTACACCTTC. This translates into CASSPTGQGADGYTF. The chain uses TRBV12-3 or TRBV12-4 and TRBJ1-2; TRBD1 matches at 12 bases. This CDR3 is 15 amino acids long. The V and J ends lost 5 bases and 6 bases, in that order; junction bases with no gene match: 7.

In this sample, this clonotype turned up many times. The rearrangement uses TRBV6-2 or TRBV6-3 and TRBJ1-5; no firm D call. Germline V gives CDR1 MNHEY, CDR2 SVGEGT. V was pared by 2 bases and J by 6 bases, with 5 bases between. The CDR3 spans 12 residues. CDR3: CASSYPGQPQHF. The CDR3 DNA sequence: TGTGCCAGCAGTTACCCCGGTCAGCCCCAGCATTTT.

This clonotype has ten or more counts. The genes are TRBV7-3 and TRBJ2-7; tentatively, D is TRBD1 (5 bases). CDR3 length: 15 residues. V shed 6 bases and J shed 9 bases, with 24 bases lying between them. Germline CDR1 is SGHTA and CDR2 is FQGTGA. As DNA, the CDR3 is TGTGCCAGCAGTTCGGACACCGTGCCTCAGGGTGTGCAGTACTTC. Its protein product is CASSSDTVPQGVQYF.

This clonotype came up a few times. The rearrangement links TRBV3-1 to TRBJ2-7; D is uncertain. The CDR3 sequence is 14 residues long. Germline V gives CDR1 LGHDT, CDR2 YNNKEL (reference sequence). Trimming pared 4 bases from V and 1 base from J, leaving 11 bases between. CDR3 nucleotide sequence: TGTGCCAGCAGCCCATGGACGGGTTCCTACGAGCAGTACTTC. It yields the protein CASSPWTGSYEQYF.

The chain combines TRBV14 with TRBJ1-5; no reliable D call. Germline V gene data show CDR1 as SGHDN and CDR2 as FVKESK. The CDR3 extends over 13 amino acids. The V end lost 0 bases, the J end lost 10 bases, and 10 bases lay between the germline ends. The CDR3 sequence is CASSQDPTAPQHF. Here the CDR3 DNA reads TGTGCCAGCAGCCAAGATCCAACGGCACCCCAGCATTTT.

The table lists this clonotype with many counts. This chain connects TRBV11-3 to TRBJ2-6, with D possibly TRBD1 on 7 matching bases. The CDR3 is 17 residues long. Looked up from germline, CDR1 is SGHNT and CDR2 is YENEEA. The ends were cut back, 5 bases at V and 0 bases at J, with 14 bases in the middle. CDR3 nucleotides: TGTGCCAGCAGCACCGGGGGACAGTCCTCTGGGGCCAACGTCCTGACTTTC. Translated, it gives CASSTGGQSSGANVLTF.

This chain uses TRBV28 with TRBJ2-2; D unresolved. Per germline, CDR1 MDHEN and CDR2 SYDVKM. This CDR3 region has 14 residues. V dropped 2 bases and J dropped 2 bases, with 6 bases sitting between them. CDR3 nucleotides: TGTGCCAGCAGTTTAATTTTAAACACCGGGGAGCTGTTTTTT. Encoded protein: CASSLILNTGELFF.

V is TRBV5-1 and J is TRBJ2-5; D is unresolved. The CDR3 contains 15 residues. V shed 0 bases and J shed 2 bases, with 11 bases lying between them. Germline loops: CDR1 SGHRS, CDR2 YFSETQ. In DNA form, the CDR3 reads TGCGCCAGCAGCTTGGACCCCAACACACAAGAGACCCAGTACTTC. This codes for CASSLDPNTQETQYF.

In this sample, this clonotype turned up many times. This rearrangement joins TRBV28 to TRBJ2-1, with D unclear. The germline V gene encodes CDR1 MDHEN and CDR2 SYDVKM. The CDR3 spans 11 residues. V was pared by 3 bases and J by 8 bases, with 5 bases between. CDR3 sequence (DNA): TGTGCCAGCAGTTTGGTCGATGAGCAGTTCTTC. Its protein product is CASSLVDEQFF.

This clonotype was picked up many times. CDR3 DNA sequence: TGTGCCAGCAGTTTAGCCCCGCTGGGACATCTGAACACCGGGGAGCTGTTTTTT. This gives the protein CASSLAPLGHLNTGELFF. The V gene is TRBV28, the J gene TRBJ2-2; D is perhaps TRBD1 (6 bases). The V gene's germline CDR1 is MDHEN and CDR2 SYDVKM. V gave up 2 bases and J gave up 1 base, with 17 bases separating them. This CDR3 has 18 amino acids.

The rearrangement joins TRBV9 to TRBJ2-6; D ambiguous. The CDR3 consists of 14 residues. V was cut by 3 bases and J by 0 bases, with 4 bases left in between. Germline V gives CDR1 SGDLS, CDR2 YYNGEE. This CDR3 reads CASSALSGANVLTF. DNA of the CDR3: TGTGCCAGCAGCGCCCTCTCTGGGGCCAACGTCCTGACTTTC.